Listed below are T cell receptor beta chains from one sample, sequenced in a study of blood T cell repertoires in COVID-19. Assay: immunoSEQ multiplex PCR; the TCRdb copy retains only in-frame clones and omits some. The table lists roughly 400,000 clones, 90% of them singletons, with about 0.6% in the top ten. Sequencing input: PBMCs or T cells enriched from blood (not recorded which). The receptors shown here come from a man aged 18-30 years who had recovered from COVID-19. Both conserved end residues are part of each CDR3. D genes are given only for firm matches. Part of the rows lack a size; the others show once, few, many or a class for expanded clones.

length	size	V	D	J	DNA	CDR3
14	few	TRBV9	TRBD1	TRBJ1-2	TGTGCCAGCAGCGTCCAGGACAGGGATGCTGGCTACACCTTC	CASSVQDRDAGYTF
19	NA	TRBV11-2	TRBD1	TRBJ1-1	TGTGCCAGCAGCTTATTTCCTAAGCCGGGACAGGGGGCGGGCACTGAAGCTTTCTTT	CASSLFPKPGQGAGTEAFF
13	NA	TRBV6-5	NA	TRBJ2-2	TGTGCCAGCAAACAGACGAACACCGGGGAGCTGTTTTTT	CASKQTNTGELFF
13	few	TRBV30	TRBD2	TRBJ2-7	TGTGCCTGGACCGGACTAGCGGGTGACGAGCAGTACTTC	CAWTGLAGDEQYF
15	NA	TRBV5-1	TRBD2	TRBJ2-5	TGCGCCAGCAGCTTGATAGCGGGAGAAGGAGAGACCCAGTACTTC	CASSLIAGEGETQYF
11	NA	TRBV30	NA	TRBJ2-1	TGTGCCTGGAGTCTGGGACTTGGGCAGTTCTTC	CAWSLGLGQFF
15	once	TRBV7-9	TRBD1	TRBJ2-2	TGTGCCGCAAGGAACGGACAGGGGATCGCCGGGGAGCTGTTTTTT	CAARNGQGIAGELFF
15	once	TRBV7-2	NA	TRBJ2-7	TGTGCCAGCAGCTTGGGCCCTGGACACCCCTACGAGCAGTACTTC	CASSLGPGHPYEQYF
14	NA	TRBV19	NA	TRBJ2-1	TGTGCCAGTAGTATAGTGGGCCGCTACAATGAGCAGTTCTTC	CASSIVGRYNEQFF
18	NA	TRBV18	TRBD2	TRBJ2-5	TGTGCCAGCTCACAGGGACTAGCGGGAGGCCCCCTCCAAGAGACCCAGTACTTC	CASSQGLAGGPLQETQYF
16	NA	TRBV3-1/TRBV3-2	NA	TRBJ2-1	TGTGCCAGCAGCCAAGAACGCGGCGGCTCCTACAATGAGCAGTTCTTC	CASSQERGGSYNEQFF
17	NA	TRBV11-2	NA	TRBJ2-3	TGTGCCAGCAGCGTCCGAACCAGTAGGGGGAGCACAGATACGCAGTATTTT	CASSVRTSRGSTDTQYF
15	NA	TRBV27	TRBD2	TRBJ2-2	TGTGCCAGCAGGAGAAGCGGGGCGAACACCGGGGAGCTGTTTTTT	CASRRSGANTGELFF
15	NA	TRBV2	NA	TRBJ2-3	TGTGCCAGCAGTTTACAGGGTACTAGCACAGATACGCAGTATTTT	CASSLQGTSTDTQYF
15	NA	TRBV19	NA	TRBJ1-4	TGTGCCAGTAGCCTATTAGGGGGAACTAATGAAAAACTGTTTTTT	CASSLLGGTNEKLFF
15	NA	TRBV28	NA	TRBJ2-7	TGTGCCAGCAGTTTTTTGTCCTCCAGGCCCTACGAGCAGTACTTC	CASSFLSSRPYEQYF
16	NA	TRBV15	NA	TRBJ2-2	TGTGCCACCAGCAGAGATCGAGTAGCAGGGGCCGGGGAGCTGTTTTTT	CATSRDRVAGAGELFF
14	NA	TRBV4-2	NA	TRBJ1-5	TGTGCCAGCAGCCAAGATGGGGGGGCCGCGCCCCAGCATTTT	CASSQDGGAAPQHF
15	NA	TRBV11-3	TRBD1	TRBJ1-6	TGTGCCAGCAGCGACCGGGACAGATATAATTCACCCCTCCACTTT	CASSDRDRYNSPLHF
14	NA	TRBV15	NA	TRBJ1-5	TGTGCCACCAGCAGAGATGTTAACAGTCAGCCCCAGCATTTT	CATSRDVNSQPQHF
16	NA	TRBV12-5	NA	TRBJ1-5	TGTGCTAGTGGACTCAAACAGGGATATAGCAATCAGCCCCAGCATTTT	CASGLKQGYSNQPQHF
13	NA	TRBV27	NA	TRBJ1-1	TGTGCCAGCAGTGACATAGAGAACACTGAAGCTTTCTTT	CASSDIENTEAFF
12	NA	TRBV11-2	NA	TRBJ2-2	TGTGCCAGCAGCTTAGCTTCCCGGGAGCTGTTTTTT	CASSLASRELFF
14	NA	TRBV2	TRBD1	TRBJ1-5	TGTGCCAGCAGTGACAAAGGGGGCTACCAGCCCCAGCATTTT	CASSDKGGYQPQHF
14	NA	TRBV29-1	TRBD1	TRBJ1-5	TGCAGCGTTCAAACCGGGACAGGGAATCAGCCCCAGCATTTT	CSVQTGTGNQPQHF
14	NA	TRBV6-5	NA	TRBJ2-3	TGTGCCAGTCAGGACAGAAGGGGCACAGATACGCAGTATTTT	CASQDRRGTDTQYF
14	NA	TRBV2	NA	TRBJ1-4	TGTGCCAGCACCTATGGACTGGGCGGGGAAAAACTGTTTTTT	CASTYGLGGEKLFF
14	NA	TRBV4-1	TRBD2	TRBJ2-1	TGCGCCAGCAGCCAGCTAGCGGATCACAATGAGCAGTTCTTC	CASSQLADHNEQFF
14	NA	TRBV5-6	NA	TRBJ1-5	TGTGCCAGCAGCCCGGGATCGGGTAATCAGCCCCAGCATTTT	CASSPGSGNQPQHF
15	NA	TRBV6-5	NA	TRBJ1-5	TGTGCCAGCAGTCAAACATCACAGGGACATCAGCCCCAGCATTTT	CASSQTSQGHQPQHF
17	NA	TRBV5-6	NA	TRBJ2-2	TGTGCCAGCAGCTCCAGCCGCGGAAATCGGGACACCGGGGAGCTGTTTTTT	CASSSSRGNRDTGELFF
15	NA	TRBV9	TRBD1	TRBJ1-6	TGTGCCAGCAGCCGGGACAGCTCCTATAATTCACCCCTCCACTTT	CASSRDSSYNSPLHF
14	NA	TRBV4-1	TRBD1	TRBJ1-1	TGCGCCAGCAGCCAAACAGGGGCGGTCGCTGAAGCTTTCTTT	CASSQTGAVAEAFF
12	NA	TRBV30	NA	TRBJ1-5	TGTGCGTTAGGAGGGAGCAATCAGCCCCAGCATTTT	CALGGSNQPQHF
15	NA	TRBV28	TRBD1	TRBJ1-4	TGTGCCAGCACCCTGGGGGGGACAGGTGATGAAAAACTGTTTTTT	CASTLGGTGDEKLFF
14	NA	TRBV29-1	TRBD1	TRBJ2-7	TGCAGCGTAGTGACCGGGACAGGGTCCTACGAGCAGTACTTC	CSVVTGTGSYEQYF
17	NA	TRBV7-9	NA	TRBJ2-7	TGTGCCAGCAGCCCCGGACCAAGGCTAGCAGACTCCTACGAGCAGTACTTC	CASSPGPRLADSYEQYF
18	few	TRBV2	TRBD1	TRBJ2-2	TGTGCCAGCAGTGCAAACCCAGGGGGCGCGGTGGTCGCCGGGGAGCTGTTTTTT	CASSANPGGAVVAGELFF
18	once	TRBV28	NA	TRBJ1-5	TGTGCCAGCAGTCGAGGAGAAGGTCTTTTTTCTAGCAATCAGCCCCAGCATTTT	CASSRGEGLFSSNQPQHF
15	NA	TRBV19	TRBD1	TRBJ2-7	TGTGCCAGTAGTATTTCAGGGACAGTACCTTACGAGCAGTACTTC	CASSISGTVPYEQYF
16	NA	TRBV7-2	TRBD1	TRBJ1-2	TGTGCCAGCAGCTTAGTCCCCCCCGACAGGGAAAATGGCTACACCTTC	CASSLVPPDRENGYTF
16	NA	TRBV4-1	TRBD1	TRBJ2-1	TGCGCCAGCAGCCAAGATTTGACAGGGGTTGACGATGAGCAGTTCTTC	CASSQDLTGVDDEQFF
16	NA	TRBV5-4	TRBD1	TRBJ1-2	TGTGCCAGCAGCAGAATACTAGGGACAGGCCCTTATGGCTACACCTTC	CASSRILGTGPYGYTF
15	NA	TRBV7-7	TRBD2	TRBJ2-3	TGTGCCAGCAGCTTAGTAGCGGGAGGGGGAGATACGCAGTATTTT	CASSLVAGGGDTQYF
16	NA	TRBV5-6	TRBD1	TRBJ1-1	TGTGCCAGCAGCCGAGGACAGGGGGTAGTGAACACTGAAGCTTTCTTT	CASSRGQGVVNTEAFF
16	NA	TRBV19	NA	TRBJ2-1	TGTGCCAGTAGTATAACGGGCGGGAACTCCTACAATGAGCAGTTCTTC	CASSITGGNSYNEQFF
14	NA	TRBV10-2	TRBD2	TRBJ2-1	TGCGCCAGCAGGGGACTAGAGAGGTACAATGAGCAGTTCTTC	CASRGLERYNEQFF
13	NA	TRBV10-3	NA	TRBJ1-3	TGTGCCATCAGGGACAACCCTGGAAACACCATATATTTT	CAIRDNPGNTIYF
13	NA	TRBV6-5	NA	TRBJ1-5	TGTGCCAGCAGTTATCAGATGAATCAGCCCCAGCATTTT	CASSYQMNQPQHF
16	once	TRBV13	NA	TRBJ1-5	TGTGCCAGCAGCTTTCGTCGAGGGGGGGGCAATCAGCCCCAGCATTTT	CASSFRRGGGNQPQHF
15	NA	TRBV7-9	TRBD1	TRBJ1-1	TGTGCCAGCAGCTCGGGGGACAGGCCGAACACTGAAGCTTTCTTT	CASSSGDRPNTEAFF